Sequencing of this T cell receptor beta chain was carried out in a study of OX40 agonist ivuxolimab in advanced cancers. Study information: The patients received agonistic anti-OX40 (CD134) antibody ivuxolimab.

The protocol was immunoSEQ multiplex PCR, while the TCRdb copy is restricted to in-frame clones and leaves out a portion. Seen here are 60,000 to 95,000 clones, roughly 90% observed once, and the top ten hold 0.3% to 0.4%. The CDR3 contains 15 residues. The ends were cut back, 1 base at V and 4 bases at J, with 14 bases in the middle. In germline, CDR1 is SGHTA, CDR2 FQGNSA. Study-wide results and caveats: The CD4+ and CD8+ T cells in the blood had expanded clonally by week 6 at 0.1 to 3.0 mg/kg.

No patient had autoimmune disease or received systemic immunosuppression. In regard to this clone: Its cognate antigen is unknown.

The specimen comprised CD4+ or CD8+ T cells sorted from blood, sampled in a trial of the OX40 agonist ivuxolimab. This chain joins TRBV7-2 and TRBJ2-7, with a tentative D call TRBD1 (6 bases). This TCR was recovered from an adult with an advanced solid tumor such as melanoma, head and neck, liver or kidney cancer. The CDR3 region has the DNA TGTGCCAGCAGCTTAGTGGCAGGGGAACGTTACGAGCAGTACTTC. Encoded protein: CASSLVAGERYEQYF. Full variable domain (rest looked up from reference TRBV7-2 and TRBJ2-7): GAGVSQSPSNKVTEKGKDVELRCDPISGHTALYWYRQSLGQGLEFLIYFQGNSAPDKSGLPSDRFSAERTGGSVSTLTIQRTQQEDSAVYLCASSLVAGERYEQYFGPGTRLTVT.